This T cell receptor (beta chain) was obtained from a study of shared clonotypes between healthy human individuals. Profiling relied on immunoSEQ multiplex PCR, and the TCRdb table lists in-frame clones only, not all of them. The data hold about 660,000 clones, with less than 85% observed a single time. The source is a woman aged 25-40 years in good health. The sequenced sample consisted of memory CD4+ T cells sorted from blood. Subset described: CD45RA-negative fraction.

The CDR3 sequence: CASSLGTSSGNTIYF. For the CDR3, the DNA is TGTGCCAGCAGTTTAGGGACAAGCTCTGGAAACACCATATATTTT. The chain combines TRBV28 with TRBJ1-3; TRBD1 is a possible D gene (6 bases). This CDR3 is built from 15 residues. Germline V gives CDR1 MDHEN, CDR2 SYDVKM. The ends were cut back, 2 bases at V and 0 bases at J, with 8 bases in the middle.